Shown below are 25 T cell receptor beta chains from a single sample sequenced in a study of cytomegalovirus exposure and HLA in healthy donors. The PCR made use of 60 Vbeta and 13 Jbeta primers. TCRdb keeps only in-frame clones here, not all; method: immunoSEQ multiplex PCR. The table includes under 200,000 clones, 82% detected once. Sequencing was done on a sample of PBMCs. The origin of the receptors is a male donor in good health and CMV-seronegative.

J is TRBJ2-3 and V is TRBV6-4; D is perhaps TRBD1 (5 bases). The CDR3 is 13 amino acids. Germline V lookup: CDR1 MRHNA, CDR2 SNTAGT. Deletions cut 2 bases from V and 5 bases from J, with 8 bases between. The CDR3 protein is CASSDRGRDTQYF. CDR3 coding DNA: TGTGCCAGCAGTGACAGGGGAAGAGATACGCAGTATTTT.

The count of this clone is one. The chain is built from TRBV5-6 and TRBJ1-6; the D is unclear. This CDR3 comprises 13 residues. The germline V gene has CDR1 SGHDT and CDR2 YYEEEE. V shed 7 bases and J shed 7 bases, with 12 bases lying between them. CDR3 nucleotides: TGTGCCAGCCATCCCTTGGGCAATTCACCCCTCCACTTT. Translation gives CASHPLGNSPLHF. Full variable domain (missing parts from reference TRBV5-6 and TRBJ1-6): DAGVTQSPTHLIKTRGQQVTLRCSPKSGHDTVSWYQQALGQGPQFIFQYYEEEERQRGNFPDRFSGHQFPNYSSELNVNALLLGDSALYLCASHPLGNSPLHFGNGTRLTVT.

The V call is TRBV5-1, the J call TRBJ2-5; D unclear. Germline V gene sequence: CDR1 SGHRS, CDR2 YFSETQ. The V end was cut by 0 bases, the J end by 4 bases, with 16 bases between. There are 16 residues in the CDR3. The CDR3 coding sequence is TGCGCCAGCAGCTTGGTTCCGGATGTCACGGGAGAGACCCAGTACTTC. Amino acid sequence: CASSLVPDVTGETQYF.

The J gene is TRBJ1-1, the V gene TRBV27, with D unclear. V was clipped by 3 bases and J by 2 bases, with 4 bases between them. CDR3 length: 12 amino acids. CDR1 is MNHEY, CDR2 SMNVEV, per germline (reference sequence). CDR3 region: CASSFGNTEAFF. CDR3 nucleotides: TGTGCCAGCAGTTTCGGTAACACTGAAGCTTTCTTT.

This CDR3 reads CASSEGQGKSPLHF. DNA for the CDR3: TGTGCCAGCAGTGAAGGCCAGGGGAAATCACCCCTCCACTTT. The chain links TRBV6-1 to TRBJ1-6; the D gene is possibly TRBD1 (6 bases). The CDR3 consists of 14 residues. V was shortened by 1 base and J by 10 bases, with 11 bases between the two germline ends. Looked up from germline, CDR1 is MNHNS and CDR2 is SASEGT.

CDR3: CASSLGTSGREQFF. In DNA, the CDR3 is TGTGCCAGCAGCTTAGGAACTAGCGGGAGAGAGCAGTTCTTC. The chain has TRBV11-3 and TRBJ2-1; 11 positions match TRBD2. The CDR3 totals 14 residues. With V trimmed by 1 base and J by 10 bases, 3 bases remained unmatched. Germline V CDR1 and CDR2: SGHNT, YENEEA.

V is TRBV11-2 and J is TRBJ2-6; D might be TRBD1 (5 bases). The CDR3 is made up of 15 amino acids. The V gene's germline CDR1 is SGHAT and CDR2 FQNNGV. Deletions cut 1 base from V and 8 bases from J, with 12 bases between. CDR3 residues: CASSLVRQLTNVLTF. The DNA for the CDR3 is TGTGCCAGCAGCTTAGTTCGACAGCTCACCAACGTCCTGACTTTC.

The CDR3 DNA sequence: TGTGCCAGTAGGGTGGCTAGCGGGTTCGAAAACATTCAGTACTTC. Protein product: CASRVASGFENIQYF. The V call is TRBV19, the J call TRBJ2-4, with TRBD2 identical over 8 bases. Germline loops: CDR1 LNHDA, CDR2 SQIVND (reference sequence). Trimming at V came to 6 bases and at J to 5 bases, leaving 9 bases not matched to a gene. This CDR3 is built from 15 residues.

The chain employs TRBV2 and TRBJ1-2, with TRBD1 matching over 7 bases. J was trimmed by 2 bases and V by 2 bases; bases with no gene match: 2. Germline values: CDR1 SNHLY, CDR2 FYNNEI. CDR3 length: 14 residues. The CDR3 is CASSETGENYGYTF. The CDR3 DNA sequence: TGTGCCAGCAGTGAAACAGGGGAAAACTATGGCTACACCTTC.

The rearrangement joins TRBV6-1 to TRBJ2-7, with 8 bases matching TRBD2. The germline gives CDR1 MNHNS, CDR2 SASEGT. This CDR3 is built from 16 residues. V lost 3 bases and J lost 3; bases outside the gene matches: 10. CDR3 protein: CASSENFAGGNYEQYF. The DNA of the CDR3 is TGTGCCAGCAGTGAGAACTTTGCGGGAGGAAACTACGAGCAGTACTTC.

The genes are TRBV6-5 and TRBJ1-1; 7 nucleotides agree with TRBD1. The CDR3 contains 15 residues. The V gene end was trimmed by 6 bases and the J gene end by 5 bases; junction bases not matched to a gene: 12. Germline V lookup: CDR1 MNHEY, CDR2 SVGAGI. CDR3 nucleotides: TGTGCCAGCAGACTAAAACAGGGGTCGATAACTGAAGCTTTCTTT. This codes for CASRLKQGSITEAFF.

The genes are TRBV9 and TRBJ1-1, with 9 bases identical to TRBD1. Germline assignment: CDR1 SGDLS and CDR2 YYNGEE. This CDR3 region has 13 residues. The trim removed 3 bases at V and 6 bases at J, leaving 3 bases unmatched. In DNA, the CDR3 is TGTGCCAGCAGCGAGGGACAGGGCCCTGAAGCTTTCTTT. Translating it yields CASSEGQGPEAFF. The variable domain in full, with the rest retrieved from reference TRBV9 and TRBJ1-1, is DSGVTQTPKHLITATGQRVTLRCSPRSGDLSVYWYQQSLDQGLQFLIQYYNGEERAKGNILERFSAQQFPDLHSELNLSSLELGDSALYFCASSEGQGPEAFFGQGTRLTVV.

The chain employs TRBV5-1 and TRBJ1-1; possibly TRBD1 for D (5 bases). V lost 0 bases and J lost 1, with 13 bases in between. This CDR3 contains 16 residues. The germline V gene encodes CDR1 SGHRS and CDR2 YFSETQ. The CDR3 protein is CASSLVGWGGNTEAFF. CDR3 nucleotide sequence: TGCGCCAGCAGCTTGGTAGGGTGGGGGGGGAACACTGAAGCTTTCTTT.

The chain joins TRBV28 to TRBJ1-1, with D possibly matching TRBD1 (6 bases). CDR3 length equals 15 residues. Germline V gives CDR1 MDHEN, CDR2 SYDVKM. Trimming shortened V by 6 bases and J by 1 base, and 15 bases separated the two germline ends. The chain's CDR3 is CASRPTQGGNTEAFF. The CDR3 DNA reads as TGTGCCAGCAGACCAACCCAAGGGGGGAACACTGAAGCTTTCTTT.

The V gene is TRBV7-3, the J gene TRBJ1-2; 8 bases fit TRBD1. Per the germline V gene, CDR1 is SGHTA and CDR2 is FQGTGA. This CDR3 region has 13 residues. Losses at the gene ends were 5 bases for V and 8 bases for J; bases not matched to a gene: 7. The CDR3, as DNA: TGTGCCAGCAGCCCGGACAGGGAAAGGGGCTACACCTTC. It codes for CASSPDRERGYTF.

This clone was detected a few times. The gene calls are TRBV5-1 and TRBJ2-7; 7 bases are a match to TRBD2. CDR1 is SGHRS and CDR2 is YFSETQ in the germline V gene. The CDR3 covers 16 residues. J gave up 0 bases and V 5 bases, and 11 bases lay outside the gene matches. The CDR3 region is CASSGGSGLSSYEQYF. The CDR3 nucleotides are TGCGCCAGCAGTGGTGGTAGCGGGCTAAGCTCCTACGAGCAGTACTTC.

The J gene is TRBJ2-1, the V gene TRBV7-3, with D possibly being TRBD2 (6 bases). Germline V gene data show CDR1 as SGHTA and CDR2 as FQGTGA. V was cut by 5 bases and J by 9 bases, with 23 bases left in between. This CDR3 spans 16 amino acids. Here the CDR3 reads CASSTSGFRTISEQFF. CDR3 nucleotide sequence: TGTGCCAGCAGCACCTCGGGCTTCAGGACTATCAGTGAGCAGTTCTTC.

The chain recombines TRBV9 with TRBJ2-2, with D perhaps matching TRBD1 (6 bases). V was cut by 7 bases and J by 8 bases, with 15 bases left in between. CDR1 SGDLS and CDR2 YYNGEE come from the germline V gene. The CDR3 extends over 13 amino acids. This chain's CDR3 is CASGSGVMGELFF. For the CDR3, the DNA is TGTGCCAGCGGATCAGGGGTTATGGGGGAGCTGTTTTTT. Drawing the rest from reference TRBV9 and TRBJ2-2, the complete variable domain is DSGVTQTPKHLITATGQRVTLRCSPRSGDLSVYWYQQSLDQGLQFLIQYYNGEERAKGNILERFSAQQFPDLHSELNLSSLELGDSALYFCASGSGVMGELFFGEGSRLTVL.

This chain uses TRBV6-1 with TRBJ1-1; 8 nucleotides agree with TRBD1. CDR3 length equals 14 residues. Germline-derived CDR1 and CDR2 are MNHNS and SASEGT. Trimming took 5 bases from V and 10 from J; bases not matched to a gene: 12. DNA of the CDR3: TGTGCCAGCAGTTATCAACAGGGGGGGATCGGAGCTTTCTTT. Its protein product is CASSYQQGGIGAFF.

The chain recombines TRBV6-1 with TRBJ2-2; 9 bases are shared with TRBD2. The CDR3 extends over 17 amino acids. V lost 2 bases, J lost 3 bases, and 7 bases stayed unmatched. CDR1 is MNHNS, CDR2 SASEGT, per germline. This chain's CDR3 is CASSESPLAGHTGELFF. DNA of the CDR3: TGTGCCAGCAGTGAATCCCCCCTAGCGGGACACACCGGGGAGCTGTTTTTT.

This chain joins TRBV14 and TRBJ2-1; no clear D. With 0 bases removed from V and 5 bases from J, the gap between germline ends came to 14 bases. CDR1 and CDR2 from the germline V gene are SGHDN and FVKESK. The CDR3 consists of 16 residues. The CDR3: CASSQEFAEPNNEQFF. The CDR3 nucleotides read TGTGCCAGCAGCCAAGAATTCGCGGAACCTAACAATGAGCAGTTCTTC. Full variable domain (outside the CDR3, taken from reference TRBV14 and TRBJ2-1): EAGVTQFPSHSVIEKGQTVTLRCDPISGHDNLYWYRRVMGKEIKFLLHFVKESKQDESGMPNNRFLAERTGGTYSTLKVQPAELEDSGVYFCASSQEFAEPNNEQFFGPGTRLTVL.

The chain couples TRBV12-2 to TRBJ2-7; the listed D gene, TRBD2, was not tested against the DNA. TRBV12-2 is a pseudogene. The CDR3 is 17 amino acids. CDR3 residues: CASRPWGLAEGSYEQYF. The CDR3 coding sequence is TGTGCAAGTCGACCATGGGGACTGGCGGAGGGCTCCTACGAGCAGTACTTC.

This chain joins TRBV28 and TRBJ1-6; D possibly corresponds to TRBD1 (5 bases). This CDR3 spans 13 amino acids. Germline CDR1 is MDHEN and CDR2 is SYDVKM. V lost 8 bases and J 5 bases, leaving 10 bases between the germline ends. As DNA, the CDR3 is TGTGCCAGCCGCCAGGGCCATAATTCACCCCTCCACTTT. Translation: CASRQGHNSPLHF.

The chain links TRBV27 to TRBJ2-7; TRBD1 matches at 8 bases. In germline, CDR1 is MNHEY, CDR2 SMNVEV (reference sequence). The V gene end was trimmed by 5 bases and the J gene end by 6 bases; junction bases not matched to a gene: 18. There are 17 residues in the CDR3. CDR3 coding DNA: TGTGCCAGCAGTCACAATCAACCTTGGACAGGGTTTAGCGAGCAGTACTTC. This codes for CASSHNQPWTGFSEQYF.

The gene calls are TRBV7-3 and TRBJ2-7; D perhaps matches TRBD2 (6 bases). Germline assignment: CDR1 SGHTA and CDR2 FQGTGA. Trimming took 1 base from V and 5 from J, leaving 18 bases between them. CDR3 length: 16 amino acids. The CDR3 region is CASSLRPGTQQDEQYF. DNA of the CDR3: TGTGCCAGCAGCTTAAGACCGGGGACTCAACAAGACGAGCAGTACTTC.